This is a list of T cell receptor beta chains from one sample in a study of esophageal squamous cell carcinoma under preoperative chemotherapy. MiXCR was run by TCRdb on the PCR reads, yielding one entry per CDR3 protein. The sample holds about 16,000 distinct CDR3 sequences, around half seen once. Sampling was conducted from a patient given preoperative chemotherapy. These receptors all come from a human donor with esophageal squamous cell carcinoma. The donor label of this sample is uncertain. Each CDR3 is given with its conserved first and last residue. A D gene is named only where the DNA matches it firmly. Expanded clones get a size class; other rows say once, few or many, or leave the size out.

V gene	clone size	D gene	J gene	CDR3 protein	CDR3 DNA
TRBV27	many	NA	TRBJ2-2	CASSFGRGNTGELFF	TGTGCCAGCAGTTTCGGGCGGGGGAACACCGGGGAGCTGTTTTTT
TRBV7-8	once	NA	TRBJ2-3	CASSRGPGERDTQYF	TGTGCCAGCAGCCGGGGGCCAGGAGAGAGAGATACGCAGTATTTC
TRBV7-9	few	NA	TRBJ2-7	CASSIRGPRSSYEQYF	TGTGCCAGCAGCATCCGAGGACCCAGAAGCTCCTACGAGCAGTACTTC
TRBV7-8	NA	TRBD2	TRBJ2-1	CASSLSGLAGETQFF	TGTGCCAGCAGCTTATCCGGACTAGCCGGAGAGACCCAGTTCTTC
TRBV7-2	many	TRBD1	TRBJ2-5	CASSPRDRAGETQYF	TGTGCCAGCAGCCCCCGGGACAGGGCGGGGGAGACCCAGTACTTC
TRBV5-5	NA	NA	TRBJ2-7	CAGTGVLAKDTQYF	TGTGCCGGCACGGGGGTGTTAGCCAAAGATACGCAGTACTTC
TRBV12-3/TRBV12-4	NA	TRBD2	TRBJ2-5	CASSLRGGRRQETQYF	TGTGCCAGCAGTTTACGGGGGGGCCGACGCCAAGAGACCCAGTACTTC
TRBV7-6	NA	NA	TRBJ2-5	CASSLAIQETQYF	TGTGCCAGCAGCTTAGCCATCCAGGAGACGCAGTACTTC
TRBV28	NA	NA	TRBJ2-3	CASSFSPGAGVADTQYF	TGTGCCAGCAGTTTTTCCCCGGGGGCGGGAGTTGCAGATACGCAGTATTTT
TRBV7-2	NA	TRBD1	TRBJ2-3	CASSARQGGTTDTQYF	TGTGCCAGCAGCGCACGACAGGGGGGGACCACAGACACGCAGTACTTT
TRBV6-1	NA	TRBD2	TRBJ2-7	CASRDSGMSSYEQYF	TGTGCCAGCAGGGATAGCGGGATGAGCTCCTACGAGCAGTACTTC
TRBV18	NA	NA	TRBJ2-7	CASSPQGPPSYEQYF	TGTGCCAGCTCACCACAGGGGCCCCCCTCCTACGAGCAGTACTTC
TRBV11-3	NA	TRBD1	TRBJ2-1	CASSSSTGKETQFF	TGTGCCAGCAGCTCGTCGACAGGGAAGGAGACCCAGTTCTTC
TRBV7-6	few	TRBD2	TRBJ2-1	CASSFTAGRGNEQFF	TGTGCCAGCAGCTTTACAGCGGGAAGAGGGAATGAGCAGTTCTTC
TRBV7-9	NA	NA	TRBJ2-4	CASSLTENIQYF	TGTGCCAGCAGCTTGACCGAGAACATTCAGTACTTC
TRBV6-5	many	TRBD2	TRBJ2-7	CASSSPGTSSYNEQYF	TGTGCCAGCAGTTCTCCCGGGACTAGCTCCTACAATGAGCAGTACTTC
TRBV11-3	NA	TRBD1	TRBJ1-1	CASSARTGANTEAFF	TGTGCCAGCAGCGCCCGGACAGGGGCCAACACTGAAGCTTTCTTT
TRBV11-1	few	NA	TRBJ2-3	CASSLRLSTDTQYF	TGTGCCAGCAGCTTACGGCTTAGCACAGATACGCAGTATTTT
TRBV27	NA	NA	TRBJ1-2	CASSSGQNYGYTF	TGTGCCAGCAGTTCGGGCCAGAACTATGGCTACACCTTC
TRBV3-1	NA	TRBD2	TRBJ2-4	CASSPTSGPGGAKNIQYF	TGTGCCAGCAGCCCGACTAGCGGTCCCGGGGGGGCCAAAAACATTCAGTACTTC
TRBV11-2	few	NA	TRBJ2-5	CASSFGGGQETQYF	TGTGCCAGCAGCTTCGGGGGAGGTCAAGAGACCCAGTACTTC
TRBV6-1	NA	TRBD2	TRBJ2-2	CASRGRAGTGELFF	TGTGCCAGCAGGGGGAGGGCGGGCACCGGGGAGCTGTTTTTT
TRBV7-3	NA	TRBD2	TRBJ2-5	CARGAASGEIDTQYF	TGTGCCAGGGGCGCTGCGAGCGGGGAGATAGATACCCAGTACTTC
TRBV7-8	NA	NA	TRBJ2-6	CASSSFTTYPSGANVLTF	TGTGCCAGCAGCTCCTTCACAACCTACCCATCTGGGGCCAACGTCCTGACTTTC
TRBV18	NA	NA	TRBJ2-5	CASSRQLQETQYF	TGTGCCAGCTCAAGACAGTTACAAGAGACCCAGTACTTC
TRBV12-3/TRBV12-4	many	TRBD2	TRBJ2-7	CASSSSGGYEQYF	TGTGCCAGCAGTTCCTCGGGGGGGTACGAGCAGTACTTC
TRBV7-8	few	NA	TRBJ2-1	CASSLGGSVHNEQFF	TGTGCCAGCAGCTTAGGAGGGAGCGTACACAATGAGCAGTTCTTC
TRBV7-3	NA	NA	TRBJ2-7	CARGPDAKDTQYF	TGTGCCAGGGGGCCAGACGCCAAAGATACGCAGTACTTC
TRBV12-3/TRBV12-4	NA	NA	TRBJ2-7	CARKLVTEDEQYF	TGTGCCCGCAAGTTAGTGACGGAAGATGAGCAGTACTTC
TRBV7-9	NA	TRBD2	TRBJ2-7	CASSLGTSEYNEQYF	TGTGCCAGCAGCTTAGGGACTAGCGAATACAATGAGCAGTACTTC
TRBV7-2	many	TRBD2	TRBJ2-7	CASSFSGSTYEQYF	TGTGCCAGCAGCTTTAGCGGGAGCACCTACGAGCAGTACTTC
TRBV7-2	NA	NA	TRBJ2-5	CASSPTRGVEQYF	TGTGCCAGCAGCCCCACCCGGGGAGTGGAGCAGTACTTC
TRBV7-8	many	NA	TRBJ2-7	CASSSRRTVDEQYF	TGTGCCAGCAGCTCGAGACGGACAGTTGACGAGCAGTACTTC